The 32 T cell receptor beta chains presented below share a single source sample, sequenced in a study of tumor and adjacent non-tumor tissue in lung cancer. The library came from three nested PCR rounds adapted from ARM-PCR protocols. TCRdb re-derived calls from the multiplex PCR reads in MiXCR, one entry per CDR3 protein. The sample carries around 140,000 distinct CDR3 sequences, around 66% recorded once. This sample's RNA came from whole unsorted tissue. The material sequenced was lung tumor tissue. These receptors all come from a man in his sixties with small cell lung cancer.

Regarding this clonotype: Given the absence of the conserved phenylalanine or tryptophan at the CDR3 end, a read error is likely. The CDR3 reads CASSFGLAGYTQYS. The CDR3 nucleotides are TGTGCCAGCAGCTTCGGACTAGCGGGATATACGCAGTATTCT. The chain combines TRBV11-3 with TRBJ2-3; 12 bases align to TRBD2. The germline CDR1 and CDR2 sequences are SGHNT and YENEEA. Trimming at V came to 3 bases and at J to 7 bases, leaving 2 bases not matched to a gene. The CDR3 loop spans 14 amino acids.

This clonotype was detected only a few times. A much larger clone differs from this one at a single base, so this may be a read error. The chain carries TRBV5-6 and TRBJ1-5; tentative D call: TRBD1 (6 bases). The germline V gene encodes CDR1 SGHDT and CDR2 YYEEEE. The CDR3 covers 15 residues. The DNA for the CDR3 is TGTGTCAGCAGCTTGTCACAGGGCCGCAATCAGCCCCAGCATTTT. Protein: CVSSLSQGRNQPQHF.

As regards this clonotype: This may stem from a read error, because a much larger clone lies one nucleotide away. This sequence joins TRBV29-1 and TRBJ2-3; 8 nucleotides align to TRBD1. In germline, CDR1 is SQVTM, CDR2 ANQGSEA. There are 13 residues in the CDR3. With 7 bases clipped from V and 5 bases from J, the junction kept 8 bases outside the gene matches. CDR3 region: CSGGQAWGDTQYF. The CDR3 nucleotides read TGCAGCGGGGGACAGGCTTGGGGAGATACGCAGTATTTT.

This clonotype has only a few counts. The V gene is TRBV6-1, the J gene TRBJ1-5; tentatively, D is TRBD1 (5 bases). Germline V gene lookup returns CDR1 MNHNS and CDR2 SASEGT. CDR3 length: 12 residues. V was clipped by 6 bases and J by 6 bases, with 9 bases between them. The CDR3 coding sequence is TGTGCCAGCAGATGGAGGGGTCAGCCCCAGCATTTT. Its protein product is CASRWRGQPQHF.

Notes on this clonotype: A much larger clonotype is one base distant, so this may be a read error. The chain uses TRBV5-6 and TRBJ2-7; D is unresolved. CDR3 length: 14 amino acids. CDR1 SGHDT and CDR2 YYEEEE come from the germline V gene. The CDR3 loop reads CASSLVGRSYEQCF. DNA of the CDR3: TGTGCCAGCAGCTTGGTAGGGCGGAGCTACGAGCAGTGCTTC.

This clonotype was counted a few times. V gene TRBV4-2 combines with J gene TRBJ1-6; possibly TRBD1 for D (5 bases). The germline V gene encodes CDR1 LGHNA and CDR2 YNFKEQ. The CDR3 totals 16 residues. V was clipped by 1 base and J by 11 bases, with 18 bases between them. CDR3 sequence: CASSQVQTGGSPPLHF. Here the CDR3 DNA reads TGTGCCAGCAGCCAAGTGCAGACGGGGGGTTCTCCACCCCTCCACTTT.

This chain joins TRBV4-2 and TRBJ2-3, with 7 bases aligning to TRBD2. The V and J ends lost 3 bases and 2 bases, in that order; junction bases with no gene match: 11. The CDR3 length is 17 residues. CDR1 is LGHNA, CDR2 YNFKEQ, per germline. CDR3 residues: CASSQRLAGDNTDTQYF. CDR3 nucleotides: TGTGCCAGCAGCCAGCGACTAGCAGGAGATAACACAGATACGCAGTATTTT.

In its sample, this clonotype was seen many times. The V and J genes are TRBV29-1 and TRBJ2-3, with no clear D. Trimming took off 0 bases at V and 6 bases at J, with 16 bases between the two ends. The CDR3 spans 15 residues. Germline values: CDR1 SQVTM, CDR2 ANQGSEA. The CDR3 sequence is CSVEDMGKAPDTQYF. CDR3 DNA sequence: TGCAGCGTTGAAGATATGGGAAAAGCCCCCGATACGCAGTATTTT.

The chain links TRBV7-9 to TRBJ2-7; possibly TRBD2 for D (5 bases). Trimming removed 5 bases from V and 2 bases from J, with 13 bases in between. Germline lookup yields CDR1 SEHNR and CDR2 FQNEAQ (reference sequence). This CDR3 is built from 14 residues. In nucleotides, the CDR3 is TGTGCCAGCAGCCCTCGGGAAATGCCCTACGAGCAGTACTTC. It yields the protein CASSPREMPYEQYF.

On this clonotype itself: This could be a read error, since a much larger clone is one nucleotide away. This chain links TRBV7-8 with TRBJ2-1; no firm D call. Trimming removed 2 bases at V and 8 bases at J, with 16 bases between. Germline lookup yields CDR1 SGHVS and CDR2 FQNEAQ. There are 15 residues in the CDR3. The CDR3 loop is CASSLTPCGGDEQFF. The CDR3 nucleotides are TGTGCCAGCAGCTTAACCCCGTGTGGCGGTGATGAGCAGTTCTTC.

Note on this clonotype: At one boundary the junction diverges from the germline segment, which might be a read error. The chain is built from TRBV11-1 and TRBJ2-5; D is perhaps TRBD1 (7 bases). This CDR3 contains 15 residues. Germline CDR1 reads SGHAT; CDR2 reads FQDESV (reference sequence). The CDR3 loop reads CDSSSQGGVGETQYF. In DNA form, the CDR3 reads TGTGACAGCAGCTCCCAGGGGGGAGTGGGAGAGACTCAGTACTTC.

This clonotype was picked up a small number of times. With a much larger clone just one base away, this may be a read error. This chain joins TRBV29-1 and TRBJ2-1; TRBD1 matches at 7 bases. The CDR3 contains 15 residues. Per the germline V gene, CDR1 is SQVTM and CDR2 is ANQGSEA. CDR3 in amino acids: CTYTGTDLMYNEQFF. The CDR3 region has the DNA TGCACCTACACCGGGACAGACCTAATGTACAATGAGCAGTTCTTC.

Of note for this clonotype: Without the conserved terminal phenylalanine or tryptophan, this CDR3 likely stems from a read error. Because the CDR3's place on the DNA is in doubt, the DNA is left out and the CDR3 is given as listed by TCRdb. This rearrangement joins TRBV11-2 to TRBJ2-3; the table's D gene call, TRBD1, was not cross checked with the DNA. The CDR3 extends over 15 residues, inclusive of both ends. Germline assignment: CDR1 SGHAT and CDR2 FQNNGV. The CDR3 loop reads CTSSPRDRGSGREYL.

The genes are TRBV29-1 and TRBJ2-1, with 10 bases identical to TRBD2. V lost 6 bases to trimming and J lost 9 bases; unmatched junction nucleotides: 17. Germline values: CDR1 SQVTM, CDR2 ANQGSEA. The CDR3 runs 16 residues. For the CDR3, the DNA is TGCAGCGTGGAGATATCTAGCGGGAGAACGTTTGCTGAGCAGTTCTTC. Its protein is CSVEISSGRTFAEQFF.

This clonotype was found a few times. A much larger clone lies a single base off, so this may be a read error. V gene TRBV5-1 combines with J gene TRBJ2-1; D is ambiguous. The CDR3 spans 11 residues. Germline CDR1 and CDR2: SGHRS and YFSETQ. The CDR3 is CANSLVGEQFF. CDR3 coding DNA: TGCGCCAACAGCTTGGTTGGGGAGCAGTTCTTC.

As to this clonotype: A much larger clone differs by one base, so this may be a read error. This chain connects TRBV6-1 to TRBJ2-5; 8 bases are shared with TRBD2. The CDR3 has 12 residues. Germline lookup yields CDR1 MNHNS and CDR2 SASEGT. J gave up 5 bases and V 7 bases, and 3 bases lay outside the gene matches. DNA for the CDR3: TGTGCCAGCATGTCGGGAGGGGAGACCCAGTACTTC. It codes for CASMSGGETQYF.

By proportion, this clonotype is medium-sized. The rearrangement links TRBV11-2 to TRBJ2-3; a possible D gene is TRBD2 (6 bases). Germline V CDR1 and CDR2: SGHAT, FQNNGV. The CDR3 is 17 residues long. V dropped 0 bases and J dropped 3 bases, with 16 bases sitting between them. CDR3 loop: CASSLDDPGVRTDTQYF. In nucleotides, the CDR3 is TGTGCCAGCAGCTTAGATGATCCGGGAGTGAGAACAGATACGCAGTATTTT.

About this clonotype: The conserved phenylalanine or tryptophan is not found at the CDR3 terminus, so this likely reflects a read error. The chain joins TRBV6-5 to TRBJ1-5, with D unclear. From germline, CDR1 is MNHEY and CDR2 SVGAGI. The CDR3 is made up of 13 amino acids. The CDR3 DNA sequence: TGTGTCAGCAGTGGGAGGCGGGATCAGCCCCAGCATCTT. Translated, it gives CVSSGRRDQPQHL.

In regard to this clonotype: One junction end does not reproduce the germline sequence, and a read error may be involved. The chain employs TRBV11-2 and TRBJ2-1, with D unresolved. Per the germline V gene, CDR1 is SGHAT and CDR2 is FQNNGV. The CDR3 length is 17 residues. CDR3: CASNPNERVYVYNEQSF. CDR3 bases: TGTGCCAGCAACCCAAACGAACGAGTATACGTCTACAATGAGCAGTCCTTC.

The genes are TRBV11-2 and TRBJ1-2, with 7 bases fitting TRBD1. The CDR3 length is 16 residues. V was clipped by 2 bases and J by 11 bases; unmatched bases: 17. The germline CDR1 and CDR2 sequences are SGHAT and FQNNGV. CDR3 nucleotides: TGTGCCAGCAGCTTAAGCCGACCGGGGCAGGGGGTTGGGTACACCTTC. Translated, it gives CASSLSRPGQGVGYTF. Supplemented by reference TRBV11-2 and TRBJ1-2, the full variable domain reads EAGVAQSPRYKIIEKRQSVAFWCNPISGHATLYWYQQILGQGPKLLIQFQNNGVVDDSQLPKDRFSAERLKGVDSTLKIQPAKLEDSAVYLCASSLSRPGQGVGYTFGSGTRLTVV.

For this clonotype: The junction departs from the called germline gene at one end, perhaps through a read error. The CDR3 region has the DNA TGTGCCAGCAGTTACTCCTACAGCAAAGAGTCCCAGTACTTC. Translated, it gives CASSYSYSKESQYF. V is TRBV6-5 and J is TRBJ2-5; no reliable D call. The CDR3 totals 14 residues. Germline CDR1 MNHEY, CDR2 SVGAGI.

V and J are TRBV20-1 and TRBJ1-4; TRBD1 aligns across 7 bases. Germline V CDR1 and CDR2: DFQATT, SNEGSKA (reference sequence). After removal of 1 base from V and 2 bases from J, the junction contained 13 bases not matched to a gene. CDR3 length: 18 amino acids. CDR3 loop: CSARGVREGATTNEKLFF. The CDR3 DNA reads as TGCAGTGCTAGAGGGGTCAGGGAGGGGGCGACGACTAATGAAAAACTGTTTTTT.

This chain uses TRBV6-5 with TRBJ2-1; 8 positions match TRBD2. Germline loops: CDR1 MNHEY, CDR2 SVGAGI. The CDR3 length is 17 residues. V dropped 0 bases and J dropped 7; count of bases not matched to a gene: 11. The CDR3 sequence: CASSYSPSGLFYNEQFF. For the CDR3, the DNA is TGTGCCAGCAGTTACTCGCCTAGCGGGCTTTTCTATAATGAGCAGTTCTTC.

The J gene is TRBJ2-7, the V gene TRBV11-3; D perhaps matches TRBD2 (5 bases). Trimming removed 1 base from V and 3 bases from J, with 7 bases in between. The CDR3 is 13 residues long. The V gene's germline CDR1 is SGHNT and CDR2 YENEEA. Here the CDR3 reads CASSLGEIYEQYF. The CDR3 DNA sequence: TGTGCCAGCAGCTTAGGGGAGATCTACGAGCAGTACTTC.

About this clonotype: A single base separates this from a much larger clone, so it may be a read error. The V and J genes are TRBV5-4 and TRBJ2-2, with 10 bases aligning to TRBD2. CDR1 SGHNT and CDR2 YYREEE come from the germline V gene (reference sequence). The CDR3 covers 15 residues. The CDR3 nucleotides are TGTGTCAGCAGCTTGGCTAGCGGGGGCACCGGGGAGCTGTTTTTT. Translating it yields CVSSLASGGTGELFF.

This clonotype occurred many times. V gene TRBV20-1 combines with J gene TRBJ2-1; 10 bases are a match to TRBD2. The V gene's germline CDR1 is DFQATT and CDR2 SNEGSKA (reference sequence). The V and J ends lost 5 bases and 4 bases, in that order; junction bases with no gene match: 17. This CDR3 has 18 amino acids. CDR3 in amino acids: CSAASPPQRTSGYNEQFF. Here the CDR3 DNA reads TGCAGTGCTGCTTCCCCCCCCCAGCGGACTAGCGGTTACAATGAGCAGTTCTTC.

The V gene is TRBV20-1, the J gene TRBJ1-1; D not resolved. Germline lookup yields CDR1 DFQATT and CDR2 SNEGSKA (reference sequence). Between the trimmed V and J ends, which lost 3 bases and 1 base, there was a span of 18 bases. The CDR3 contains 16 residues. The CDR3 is CSARSADLLANTEAFF. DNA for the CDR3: TGCAGTGCTAGGTCGGCCGACCTCTTAGCGAACACTGAAGCTTTCTTT.

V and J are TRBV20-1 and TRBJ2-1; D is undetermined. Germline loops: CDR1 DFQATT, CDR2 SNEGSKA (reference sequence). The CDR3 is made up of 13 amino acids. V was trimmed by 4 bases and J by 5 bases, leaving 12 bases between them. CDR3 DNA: TGCAGTGCTATAACTGGCGGACACAATGAGCAGTTCTTC. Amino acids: CSAITGGHNEQFF.

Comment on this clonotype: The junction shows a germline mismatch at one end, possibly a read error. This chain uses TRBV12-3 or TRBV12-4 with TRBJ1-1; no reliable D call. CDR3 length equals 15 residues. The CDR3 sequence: CAGSLRAGMNTEAFF. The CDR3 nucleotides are TGTGCCGGCAGTTTACGAGCGGGGATGAACACTGAAGCTTTCTTT.

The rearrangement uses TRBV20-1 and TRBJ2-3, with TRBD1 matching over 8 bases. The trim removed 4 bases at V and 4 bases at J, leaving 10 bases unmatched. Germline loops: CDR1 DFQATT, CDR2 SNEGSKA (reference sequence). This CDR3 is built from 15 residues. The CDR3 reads CSANGGRQGPDTQYF. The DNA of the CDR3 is TGCAGTGCTAACGGGGGAAGACAGGGGCCAGATACGCAGTATTTT.

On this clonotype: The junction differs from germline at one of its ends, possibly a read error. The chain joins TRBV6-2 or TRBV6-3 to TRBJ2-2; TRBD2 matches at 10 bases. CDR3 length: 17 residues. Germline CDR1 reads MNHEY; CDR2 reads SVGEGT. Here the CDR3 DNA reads TGTTCCAGCAGTTACTTTAGCGGGAGGTCGAACACCGGGGAGCTGTTTTTT. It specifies CSSSYFSGRSNTGELFF.

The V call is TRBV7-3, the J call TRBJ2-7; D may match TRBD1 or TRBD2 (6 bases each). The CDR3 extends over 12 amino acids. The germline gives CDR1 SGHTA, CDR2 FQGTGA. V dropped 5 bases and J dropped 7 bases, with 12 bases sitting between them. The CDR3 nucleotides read TGTGCCAGCAGCGCGCAGGGGAGGGAGCAGTACTTC. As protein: CASSAQGREQYF. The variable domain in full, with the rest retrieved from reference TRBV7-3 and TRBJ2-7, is GAGVSQTPSNKVTEKGKYVELRCDPISGHTALYWYRQSLGQGPEFLIYFQGTGAADDSGLPNDRFFAVRPEGSVSTLKIQRTERGDSAVYLCASSAQGREQYFGPGTRLTVT.